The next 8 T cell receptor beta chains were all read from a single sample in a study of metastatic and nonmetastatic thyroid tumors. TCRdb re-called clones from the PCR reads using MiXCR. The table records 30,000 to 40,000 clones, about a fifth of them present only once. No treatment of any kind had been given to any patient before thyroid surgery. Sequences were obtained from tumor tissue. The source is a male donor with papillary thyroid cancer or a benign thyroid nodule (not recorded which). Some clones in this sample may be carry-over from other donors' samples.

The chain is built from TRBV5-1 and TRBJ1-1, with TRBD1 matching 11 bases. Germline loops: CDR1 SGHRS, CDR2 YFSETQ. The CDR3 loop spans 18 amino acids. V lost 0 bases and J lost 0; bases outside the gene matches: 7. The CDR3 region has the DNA TGCGCCAGCAGCTTGGTGGCGGGACAGGGGGTTTTGAACACTGAAGCTTTCTTT. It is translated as CASSLVAGQGVLNTEAFF.

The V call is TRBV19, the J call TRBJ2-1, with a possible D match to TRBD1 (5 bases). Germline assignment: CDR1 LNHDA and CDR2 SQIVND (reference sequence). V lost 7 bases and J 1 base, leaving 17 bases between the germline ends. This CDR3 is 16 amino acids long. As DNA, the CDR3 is TGTGCCAGTATTCGTTCCGTGACAGTATCCTACAATGAGCAGTTCTTC. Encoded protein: CASIRSVTVSYNEQFF.

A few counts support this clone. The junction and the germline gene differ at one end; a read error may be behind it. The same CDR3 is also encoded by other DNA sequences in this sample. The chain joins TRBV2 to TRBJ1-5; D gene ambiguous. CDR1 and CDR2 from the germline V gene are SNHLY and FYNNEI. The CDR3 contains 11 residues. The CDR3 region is CASGPEQPQHF. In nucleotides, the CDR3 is TGTGCCAGTGGTCCTGAGCAGCCCCAACATTTT.

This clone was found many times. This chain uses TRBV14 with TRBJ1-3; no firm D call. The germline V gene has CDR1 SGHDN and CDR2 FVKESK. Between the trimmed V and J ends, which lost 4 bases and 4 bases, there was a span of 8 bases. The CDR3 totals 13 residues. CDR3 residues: CASSLTRGNTIYF. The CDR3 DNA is TGTGCCAGCAGCCTTACAAGGGGAAACACCATATATTTT.

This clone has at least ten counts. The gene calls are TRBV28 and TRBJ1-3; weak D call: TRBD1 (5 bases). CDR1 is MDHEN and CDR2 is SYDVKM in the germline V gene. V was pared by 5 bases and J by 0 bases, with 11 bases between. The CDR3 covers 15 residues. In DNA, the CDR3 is TGTGCCAGCAGTCCCAGGGCCCACTCTGGAAACACCATATATTTT. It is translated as CASSPRAHSGNTIYF.

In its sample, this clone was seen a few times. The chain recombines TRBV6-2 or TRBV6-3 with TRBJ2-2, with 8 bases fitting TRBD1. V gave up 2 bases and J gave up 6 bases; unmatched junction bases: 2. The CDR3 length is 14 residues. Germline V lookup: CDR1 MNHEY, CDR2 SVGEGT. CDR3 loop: CASSYGGQAGELFF. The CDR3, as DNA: TGTGCCAGCAGTTACGGGGGACAGGCCGGGGAGCTGTTTTTT.

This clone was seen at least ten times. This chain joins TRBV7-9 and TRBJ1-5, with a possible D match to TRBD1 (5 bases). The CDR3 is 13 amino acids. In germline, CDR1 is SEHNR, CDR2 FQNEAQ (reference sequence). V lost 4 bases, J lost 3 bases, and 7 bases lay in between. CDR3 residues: CASSSGTNQPQHF. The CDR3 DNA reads TGTGCCAGCAGCTCGGGGACCAATCAGCCCCAGCATTTT.

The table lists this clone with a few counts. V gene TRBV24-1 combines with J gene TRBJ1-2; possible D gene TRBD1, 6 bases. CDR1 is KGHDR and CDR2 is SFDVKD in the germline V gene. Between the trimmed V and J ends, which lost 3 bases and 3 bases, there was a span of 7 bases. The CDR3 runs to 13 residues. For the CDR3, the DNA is TGTGCCACCAGTGATCCAGGGGACTATGGCTACACCTTC. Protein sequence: CATSDPGDYGYTF.